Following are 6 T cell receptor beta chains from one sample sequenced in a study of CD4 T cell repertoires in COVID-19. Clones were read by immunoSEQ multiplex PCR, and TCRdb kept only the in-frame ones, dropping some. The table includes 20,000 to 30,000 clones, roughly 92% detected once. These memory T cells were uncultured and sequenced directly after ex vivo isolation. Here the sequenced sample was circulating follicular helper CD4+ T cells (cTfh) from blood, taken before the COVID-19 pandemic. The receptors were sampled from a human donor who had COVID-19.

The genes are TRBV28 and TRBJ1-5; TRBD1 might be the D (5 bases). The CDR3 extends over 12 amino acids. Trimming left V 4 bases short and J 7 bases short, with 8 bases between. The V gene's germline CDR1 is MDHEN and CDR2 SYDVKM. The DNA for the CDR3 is TGTGCCAGCAGTTCTGGGGGGCAGCCCCAGCATTTT. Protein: CASSSGGQPQHF.

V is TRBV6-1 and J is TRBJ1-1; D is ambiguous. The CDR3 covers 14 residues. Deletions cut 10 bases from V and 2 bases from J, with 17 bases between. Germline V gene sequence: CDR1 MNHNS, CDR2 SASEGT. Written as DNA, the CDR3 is TGTGCCACCTGGACGCGGGAGAGAAACACTGAAGCTTTCTTT. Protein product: CATWTRERNTEAFF.

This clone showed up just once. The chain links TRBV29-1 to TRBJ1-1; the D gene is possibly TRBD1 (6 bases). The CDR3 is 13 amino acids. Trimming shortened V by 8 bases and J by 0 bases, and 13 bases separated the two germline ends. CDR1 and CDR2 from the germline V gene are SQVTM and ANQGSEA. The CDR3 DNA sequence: TGCAGCTTTAGGGACACCCTGAACACTGAAGCTTTCTTT. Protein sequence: CSFRDTLNTEAFF.

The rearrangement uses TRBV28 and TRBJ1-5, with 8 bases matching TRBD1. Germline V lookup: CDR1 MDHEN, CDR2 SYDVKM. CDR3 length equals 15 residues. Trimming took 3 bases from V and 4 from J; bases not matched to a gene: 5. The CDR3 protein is CASSLSDRANQPQHF. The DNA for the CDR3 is TGTGCCAGCAGTTTGTCGGACAGGGCAAATCAGCCCCAGCATTTT.

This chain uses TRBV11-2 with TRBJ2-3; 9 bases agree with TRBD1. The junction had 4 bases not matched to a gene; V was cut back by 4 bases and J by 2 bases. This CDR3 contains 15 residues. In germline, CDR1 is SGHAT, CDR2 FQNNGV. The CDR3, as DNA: TGTGCCAGCAGCTCCGGACAGGGGATCACAGATACGCAGTATTTT. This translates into CASSSGQGITDTQYF.

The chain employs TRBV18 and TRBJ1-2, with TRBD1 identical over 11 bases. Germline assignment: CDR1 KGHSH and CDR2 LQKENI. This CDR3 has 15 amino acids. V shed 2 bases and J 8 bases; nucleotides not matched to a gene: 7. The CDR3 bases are TGTGCCAGCTCACCATCCGGACAGGGGGCTGGGGGCTACACCTTC. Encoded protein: CASSPSGQGAGGYTF.